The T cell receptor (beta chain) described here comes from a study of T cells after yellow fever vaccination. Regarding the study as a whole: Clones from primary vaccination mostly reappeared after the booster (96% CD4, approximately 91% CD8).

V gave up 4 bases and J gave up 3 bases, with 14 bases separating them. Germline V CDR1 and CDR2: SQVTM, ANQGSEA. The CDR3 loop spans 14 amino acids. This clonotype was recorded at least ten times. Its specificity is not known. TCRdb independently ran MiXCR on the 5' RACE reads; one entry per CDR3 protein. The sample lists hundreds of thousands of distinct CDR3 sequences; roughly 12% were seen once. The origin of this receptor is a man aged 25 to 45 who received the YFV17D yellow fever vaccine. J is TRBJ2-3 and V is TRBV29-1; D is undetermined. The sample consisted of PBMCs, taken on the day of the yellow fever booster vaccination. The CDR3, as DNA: TGCAGCGTTGCTGTCTCCAGTATAACAGATACGCAGTATTTT. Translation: CSVAVSSITDTQYF.